The clone carrying this T cell receptor beta chain was seen a few times. This sample was included in a study of T cells in Graves' hyperthyroidism and ophthalmopathy. The CDR3 regions of TCR beta were amplified from RNA transcripts. An initial round of RT-PCR targeting the TCR CDR3 relied on the HTBI primer set. TCRdb independently ran MiXCR on the multiplex PCR reads; one entry per CDR3 protein. Of about 560,000 distinct CDR3 sequences listed, roughly a sixth were seen once; the top ten hold 18%. V lost 6 bases and J lost 4, with 15 bases in between. This CDR3 has 15 amino acids. Per the germline V gene, CDR1 is LNHDA and CDR2 is SQIVND (reference sequence).

This chain uses TRBV19 with TRBJ1-4; a weak D match, TRBD1 (5 bases). Material for sequencing was blood. This receptor was taken from a woman aged 18-29 years with Graves' hyperthyroidism. The CDR3: CASRGTGTGNEKLFF. Written as DNA, the CDR3 is TGTGCCAGTAGGGGTACCGGGACCGGTAATGAAAAACTGTTTTTT. Complete variable domain (other parts from reference TRBV19 and TRBJ1-4): DGGITQSPKYLFRKEGQNVTLSCEQNLNHDAMYWYRQDPGQGLRLIYYSQIVNDFQKGDIAEGYSVSREKKESFPLTVTSAQKNPTAFYLCASRGTGTGNEKLFFGSGTQLSVL.